The subject of this entry is one T cell receptor beta chain. Method: immunoSEQ multiplex PCR; TCRdb's copy keeps in-frame clones and lacks some. The data show around 67,000 clones, roughly 80% seen once. V shed 4 bases and J 2 bases; nucleotides not matched to a gene: 4. The germline gives CDR1 SEHNR, CDR2 FQNEAQ (reference sequence). The CDR3 spans 15 residues. This entry is derived from a study of blood T cell repertoires in COVID-19. The source of this sequence is a man older than 75 with active COVID-19. This chain uses TRBV7-9 with TRBJ2-3; 9 bases align to TRBD2. Sequencing used peripheral blood. The chain's CDR3 is CASSSSGTITDTQYF. The DNA of the CDR3 is TGTGCCAGCAGCTCTAGCGGGACGATCACAGATACGCAGTATTTT.